This T cell receptor (beta chain) was sequenced in a study of Ad26.COV2.S vaccination and SARS-CoV-2 variants. Study background: Vaccine-arm donor from the placebo-controlled COV1001 Ad26.COV2.S trial. The authors gave Ad26.COV2.S intramuscularly, either once or twice 56 days apart.

The assay was immunoSEQ multiplex PCR, and TCRdb's table has in-frame clones only and misses some. This sample yields approximately 410,000 clones, of which approximately 88% are seen a single time; less than 4.5% belongs to the top ten. Germline V gene data show CDR1 as MGHRA and CDR2 as YSYEKL. V was shortened by 3 bases and J by 10 bases, with 24 bases between the two germline ends. This CDR3 contains 17 residues. As for this clone: The target antigen is unknown.

The study, taken as a whole, reports: The breadth of spike-specific CD8+ and CD4+ T cell responses after vaccination was reportedly substantial. Vaccinated individuals (as opposed to placebo recipients) had higher spike-specific TCR breadth.

This sample's treatment: 15 to 20 received Ad26.COV2.S at low or high dose, single or two shots; about 5 received placebo; per-sample allocation not given. Sampling was done on day 63 after the first vaccine or placebo injection. This receptor was obtained from a person between 18 and 65 years old who received the Ad26.COV2.S COVID-19 vaccine or a placebo. This chain links TRBV4-1 with TRBJ1-4; no clear D gene. Here the sequenced sample was peripheral blood, taken in a trial of Ad26.COV2.S vaccine versus placebo. CDR3 DNA: TGCGCCAGCAGCCAGGAAAAGACGGTGGGTCCCGACTCAAAACTGTTTTTT. Translating gives CASSQEKTVGPDSKLFF.